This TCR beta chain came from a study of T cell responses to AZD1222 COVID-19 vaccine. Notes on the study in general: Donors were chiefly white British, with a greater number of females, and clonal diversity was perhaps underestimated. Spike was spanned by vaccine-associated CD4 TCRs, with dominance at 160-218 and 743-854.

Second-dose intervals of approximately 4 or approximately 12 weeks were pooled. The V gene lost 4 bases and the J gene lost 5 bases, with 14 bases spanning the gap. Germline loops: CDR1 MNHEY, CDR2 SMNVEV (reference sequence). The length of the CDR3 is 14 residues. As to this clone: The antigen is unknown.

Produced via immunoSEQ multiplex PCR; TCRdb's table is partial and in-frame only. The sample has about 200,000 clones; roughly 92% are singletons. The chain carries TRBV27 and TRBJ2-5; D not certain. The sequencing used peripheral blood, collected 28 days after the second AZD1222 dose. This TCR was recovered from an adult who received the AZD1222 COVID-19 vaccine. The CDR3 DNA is TGTGCCAGCAGTTCGAAGCCCACCAGGGAGACCCAGTACTTC. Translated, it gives CASSSKPTRETQYF.